The T cell receptor beta chain under discussion was sequenced for a study of T cells in Graves' hyperthyroidism and ophthalmopathy. This CDR3 has 13 amino acids. The V and J ends lost 6 bases and 4 bases respectively, with 12 bases between them. Looked up from germline, CDR1 is SQVTM and CDR2 is ANQGSEA. Amplification yielded TCR beta CDR3 regions, with RNA transcripts as the source. The TCR CDR3 was amplified in a first-round RT-PCR using the HTBI primer set. TCRdb recomputed calls from the multiplex PCR reads with MiXCR, one row per CDR3 protein. The profile shows about 840,000 distinct CDR3 sequences, roughly 40% of them singletons. Comments on this clonotype: One base away lies a much larger clone, so this may be a sequencing read error.

Calling Graves' hyperthyroidism stable meant ophthalmopathy did not progress within 18 months. Uncontrolled infections, other autoimmune diseases, pregnancy or lactation led to exclusion of patients. Each diagnosis drew on symptoms, thyroxine, TRAb, thyroid ultrasound and orbital computed tomography findings. The authors obtained PBMCs from roughly 9.7 ml of fresh peripheral blood. The clonotype originates from a man aged 18 to 29 with Graves' hyperthyroidism. Source material: blood. The V call is TRBV29-1, the J call TRBJ1-4, with D hard to call. The CDR3 loop reads CSVLTEDNEKLFF. The CDR3 DNA sequence: TGCAGCGTCCTGACCGAAGATAATGAAAAACTGTTTTTT. Drawing the rest from reference TRBV29-1 and TRBJ1-4, the complete variable domain is SAVISQKPSRDICQRGTSLTIQCQVDSQVTMMFWYRQQPGQSLTLIATANQGSEATYESGFVIDKFPISRPNLTFSTLTVSNMSPEDSSIYLCSVLTEDNEKLFFGSGTQLSVL.